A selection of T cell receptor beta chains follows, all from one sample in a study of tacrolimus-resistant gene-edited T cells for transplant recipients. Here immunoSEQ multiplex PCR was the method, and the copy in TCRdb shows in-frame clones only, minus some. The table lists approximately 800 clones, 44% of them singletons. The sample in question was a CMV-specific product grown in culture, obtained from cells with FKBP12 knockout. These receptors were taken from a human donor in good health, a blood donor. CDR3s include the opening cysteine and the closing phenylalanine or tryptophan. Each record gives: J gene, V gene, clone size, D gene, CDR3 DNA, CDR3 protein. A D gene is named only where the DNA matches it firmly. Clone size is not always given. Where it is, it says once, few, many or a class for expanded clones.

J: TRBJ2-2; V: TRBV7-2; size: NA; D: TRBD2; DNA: TGTGCCAGCAGCTTAGGGGGGAGGGCGGCCGGGGAGCTGTTTTTT; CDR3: CASSLGGRAAGELFF
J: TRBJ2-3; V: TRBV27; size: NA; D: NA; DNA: TGTGCCAGCAGTCCTTATGGGGGGGCGGCAGATACGCAGTTTTTT; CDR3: CASSPYGGAADTQFF
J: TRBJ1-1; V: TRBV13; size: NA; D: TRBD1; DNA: TGTGCCAGCAGTATTACAGGGGGCCGCACTGAAGCTTTCTTT; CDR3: CASSITGGRTEAFF
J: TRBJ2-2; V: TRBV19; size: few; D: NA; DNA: TGTGCCAGTAGTTTGAGATCCGGGGAGCTGTTTTTT; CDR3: CASSLRSGELFF
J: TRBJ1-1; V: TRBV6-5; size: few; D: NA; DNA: TGTGCCAGCAGTTACGGGGGGACTGAAGCTTTCTTT; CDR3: CASSYGGTEAFF
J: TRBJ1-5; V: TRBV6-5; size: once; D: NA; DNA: TGTGCCAGCGAAGGGGGGAATAGCAATCAGCCCCAGCATTTT; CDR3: CASEGGNSNQPQHF
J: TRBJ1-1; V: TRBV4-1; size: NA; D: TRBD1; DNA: TGCGCCAGCAGCCAAGAGTCGACAGGGCCGCCGGGGGCTTTCTTT; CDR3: CASSQESTGPPGAFF
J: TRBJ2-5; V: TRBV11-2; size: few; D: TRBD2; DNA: TGTGCCAGCAGCTTAGCGGGAGGAGGGATTAGTAGGACCCAGTACTTC; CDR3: CASSLAGGGISRTQYF
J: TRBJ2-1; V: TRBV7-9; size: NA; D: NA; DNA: TGTGCCAGCAGTCAAACTCGTGCTTACTACAATGAGCAGTTCTTC; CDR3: CASSQTRAYYNEQFF
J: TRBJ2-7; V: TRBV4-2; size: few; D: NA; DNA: TGTGCCAGCAGCCAAGTGGCGGACTATTCCTACGAGCAGTACTTC; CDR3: CASSQVADYSYEQYF
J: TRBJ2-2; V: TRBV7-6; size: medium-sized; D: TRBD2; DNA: TGTGCCAGCAGCCAGGGACTAGCGGCGAACACCGGGGAGCTGTTTTTT; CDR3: CASSQGLAANTGELFF
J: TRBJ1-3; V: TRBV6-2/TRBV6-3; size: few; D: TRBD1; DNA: TGTGCCAGCAGTACATGGGACAGGGGAACGTCTGGAAACACCATATATTTT; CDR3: CASSTWDRGTSGNTIYF
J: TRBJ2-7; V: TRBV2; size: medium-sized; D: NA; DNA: TGTGCCAGCAGTGGGGTACAGAATTACGAGCAGTACTTC; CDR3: CASSGVQNYEQYF
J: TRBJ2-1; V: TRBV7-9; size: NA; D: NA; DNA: TGTGCCAGCAGCTTAGTTCAGGACTACTACAATGAGCAGTTCTTC; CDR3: CASSLVQDYYNEQFF